Presented here are 24 T cell receptor beta chains from one specimen sequenced in a study of blood T cell repertoires in COVID-19. Measured with immunoSEQ multiplex PCR; TCRdb has only the in-frame clones, and not every one. The sample consists of around 260,000 clones, nearly 90% of them appearing once. Specimen: peripheral blood. The receptors come from a human donor in a cohort sampled during active COVID-19.

The chain has TRBV4-3 and TRBJ2-7; D is perhaps TRBD1 (5 bases). Germline CDR1 and CDR2: LGHNA and YSLEER. The CDR3 is 17 residues long. Trimming pared 0 bases from V and 4 bases from J, leaving 19 bases between. The DNA for the CDR3 is TGCGCCAGCAGCCAAGATTTCGCCTTGGACACTTTTTACGAGCAGTACTTC. It is translated as CASSQDFALDTFYEQYF.

Here the CDR3 DNA reads TGCAGTGCTAGTATTAGCGGGAGACGCTCCGTAGGGGAGCTGTTTTTT. Amino acid sequence: CSASISGRRSVGELFF. The rearrangement uses TRBV20-1 and TRBJ2-2; 9 nucleotides align to TRBD2. The CDR3 runs to 16 residues. After removal of 3 bases from V and 8 bases from J, the junction contained 13 bases not matched to a gene. Germline-derived CDR1 and CDR2 are DFQATT and SNEGSKA (reference sequence).

This clone came up a few times. CDR3 sequence (DNA): TGTGCCAGCAGTGGAGGGACTACCAACGAGCAGTACTTC. Translated: CASSGGTTNEQYF. The chain recombines TRBV12-3 or TRBV12-4 with TRBJ2-7; TRBD2 matches at 7 bases. The CDR3 sequence is 13 residues long. V lost 5 bases to trimming and J lost 5 bases; unmatched junction nucleotides: 6.

The V and J genes are TRBV3-1 (or the pseudogene TRBV3-2) and TRBJ2-5, with 12 bases that match TRBD2. Per the germline V gene, CDR1 is LGHDT and CDR2 is YNNKEL (reference sequence). Unmatched junction bases numbered 12, after V lost 6 bases and J lost 4 bases. The CDR3 is 17 residues long. The CDR3, as DNA: TGTGCCAGCAGACTGCTAGCGGGGGGGACCTCCGGAGAGACCCAGTACTTC. This sequence encodes CASRLLAGGTSGETQYF.

The chain recombines TRBV7-9 with TRBJ2-7; TRBD2 agrees at 10 bases. Germline V gene data show CDR1 as SEHNR and CDR2 as FQNEAQ (reference sequence). This CDR3 has 15 residues. The trim removed 4 bases at V and 6 bases at J, leaving 9 bases unmatched. The chain's CDR3 is CASSSTGTSVFEQYF. The CDR3 nucleotides are TGTGCCAGCAGCTCTACCGGGACTAGCGTGTTCGAGCAGTACTTC.

The rearrangement uses TRBV28 and TRBJ1-5, with D perhaps matching TRBD1 (5 bases). The CDR3 is 14 residues long. The ends were cut back, 7 bases at V and 7 bases at J, with 17 bases in the middle. The germline gives CDR1 MDHEN, CDR2 SYDVKM. The CDR3 coding sequence is TGTGCCAGCACTACGGGGGGGATCAGGCAGCCCCAGCATTTT. Residues: CASTTGGIRQPQHF.

This clone has more than one count but fewer than ten. The chain's CDR3 is CASSFLGLANTGELFF. CDR3 coding DNA: TGTGCCAGCAGCTTCCTAGGACTAGCGAACACCGGGGAGCTGTTTTTT. The chain uses TRBV11-2 and TRBJ2-2, with 7 positions matching TRBD2. Germline V gene sequence: CDR1 SGHAT, CDR2 FQNNGV. CDR3 length: 16 amino acids. V trimming: 3 bases; J trimming: 0 bases; junction bases outside the gene matches: 4.

The V and J genes are TRBV7-2 and TRBJ2-7, with TRBD1 identical over 8 bases. From germline, CDR1 is SGHTA and CDR2 FQGNSA. With V trimmed by 5 bases and J by 7 bases, 7 bases remained unmatched. The CDR3 is 13 residues long. The CDR3 DNA reads TGTGCCAGCAGCAACGGACAGGGCCGGGAGCAGTACTTC. It specifies CASSNGQGREQYF. Full variable domain (outside the CDR3, taken from reference TRBV7-2 and TRBJ2-7): GAGVSQSPSNKVTEKGKDVELRCDPISGHTALYWYRQSLGQGLEFLIYFQGNSAPDKSGLPSDRFSAERTGGSVSTLTIQRTQQEDSAVYLCASSNGQGREQYFGPGTRLTVT.

The rearrangement uses TRBV28 and TRBJ1-5; D is possibly TRBD1 (5 bases). Trimming removed 6 bases at V and 0 bases at J, with 15 bases between. Germline CDR1 and CDR2: MDHEN and SYDVKM. This CDR3 spans 16 amino acids. Here the CDR3 DNA reads TGTGCCAGCAGCAAGGGACTCATTTATAGCAATCAGCCCCAGCATTTT. Amino acids: CASSKGLIYSNQPQHF. Complete variable domain (other parts from reference TRBV28 and TRBJ1-5): DVKVTQSSRYLVKRTGEKVFLECVQDMDHENMFWYRQDPGLGLRLIYFSYDVKMKEKGDIPEGYSVSREKKERFSLILESASTNQTSMYLCASSKGLIYSNQPQHFGDGTRLSIL.

The V gene is TRBV19, the J gene TRBJ2-1; 7 bases are a match to TRBD2. The CDR3 has 16 amino acids. Unmatched junction bases numbered 14, after V lost 5 bases and J lost 7 bases. Per germline, CDR1 LNHDA and CDR2 SQIVND (reference sequence). Here the CDR3 DNA reads TGTGCCAGTAGTTCCGACGACTACCGCGGGAGAAATGAGCAGTTCTTC. Encoded protein: CASSSDDYRGRNEQFF.

The chain is built from TRBV7-8 and TRBJ1-1; D remains ambiguous. Trimming removed 5 bases from V and 7 bases from J, with 5 bases in between. CDR3 length: 10 amino acids. Germline V gene sequence: CDR1 SGHVS, CDR2 FQNEAQ. CDR3 sequence (DNA): TGTGCCAGCAGCCGCCTTGAAGCTTTCTTT. Its protein product is CASSRLEAFF.

This chain connects TRBV6-6 to TRBJ2-7; 8 bases align to TRBD1. Germline loops: CDR1 MNHNY, CDR2 SVGAGI (reference sequence). The CDR3 is made up of 15 amino acids. The V gene end was trimmed by 0 bases and the J gene end by 2 bases; junction bases not matched to a gene: 3. CDR3 region: CASSYSMDRAYEQYF. For the CDR3, the DNA is TGTGCCAGCAGTTACTCAATGGACAGGGCCTACGAGCAGTACTTC.

This chain's CDR3 is CASSLGRTQAFF. The DNA for the CDR3 is TGTGCCAGCAGTTTAGGCAGGACACAAGCTTTCTTT. The genes are TRBV28 and TRBJ1-1, with D perhaps TRBD1 (5 bases). The germline V gene has CDR1 MDHEN and CDR2 SYDVKM. The V gene lost 2 bases and the J gene lost 9 bases, with 10 bases spanning the gap. This CDR3 spans 12 amino acids. The entire variable domain, with the rest obtained from reference TRBV28 and TRBJ1-1, is as follows: DVKVTQSSRYLVKRTGEKVFLECVQDMDHENMFWYRQDPGLGLRLIYFSYDVKMKEKGDIPEGYSVSREKKERFSLILESASTNQTSMYLCASSLGRTQAFFGQGTRLTVV.

The table lists this clone with a few counts. The chain carries TRBV6-6 and TRBJ1-2, with 8 bases matching TRBD1. Per germline, CDR1 MNHNY and CDR2 SVGAGI (reference sequence). J gave up 6 bases and V 4 bases, and 7 bases lay outside the gene matches. This CDR3 spans 14 amino acids. CDR3 coding DNA: TGTGCCAGCAGTTGGGCAGGGGGCGCGGATGGCTACACCTTC. Encoded protein: CASSWAGGADGYTF.

Worth noting for this clone: Other DNA sequences in the sample encode the same CDR3. The chain carries TRBV5-1 and TRBJ2-7; no clear D. Germline lookup yields CDR1 SGHRS and CDR2 YFSETQ. V lost 0 bases and J lost 3, with 4 bases in between. The CDR3 sequence is 12 residues long. CDR3 protein: CASSLDGYEQYF. Here the CDR3 DNA reads TGCGCCAGCAGCTTGGACGGCTACGAGCAGTACTTC.

The rearrangement links TRBV19 to TRBJ1-3; D uncertain. The CDR3 has 14 residues. V shed 3 bases and J shed 4 bases, with 10 bases lying between them. Germline V gene data show CDR1 as LNHDA and CDR2 as SQIVND (reference sequence). Written as DNA, the CDR3 is TGTGCCAGTAGTATCGGAGAGGGAGGAAACACCATATATTTT. Amino acid sequence: CASSIGEGGNTIYF.

V gene TRBV13 combines with J gene TRBJ2-7, with D hard to call. The ends were cut back, 0 bases at V and 5 bases at J, with 20 bases in the middle. This CDR3 is built from 17 residues. Germline values: CDR1 PRHDT, CDR2 FYEKMQ (reference sequence). CDR3 protein: CASSLGGYRYESHEQYF. The CDR3 coding sequence is TGTGCCAGCAGCTTAGGAGGTTACAGATATGAATCCCACGAGCAGTACTTC.

The genes are TRBV11-3 and TRBJ2-2; maybe TRBD2 (7 bases). The CDR3 is made up of 15 amino acids. V lost 3 bases, J lost 8 bases, and 16 bases lay in between. Germline-derived CDR1 and CDR2 are SGHNT and YENEEA. As DNA, the CDR3 is TGTGCCAGCAGCTTTGCCAGGGGAGGGATTGGGGAGCTGTTTTTT. It specifies CASSFARGGIGELFF.

The chain joins TRBV4-1 to TRBJ2-1; 11 nucleotides agree with TRBD2. V lost 0 bases to trimming and J lost 10 bases; unmatched junction nucleotides: 8. CDR3 size: 16 residues. Germline CDR1 reads MGHRA; CDR2 reads YSYEKL. The CDR3 DNA is TGCGCCAGCAGCCAAGATACTAGCGGGAGACGATTCGAGCAGTTCTTC. This gives the protein CASSQDTSGRRFEQFF.

The rearrangement joins TRBV7-3 to TRBJ2-1; TRBD2 matches at 8 bases. V lost 5 bases to trimming and J lost 6 bases; unmatched junction nucleotides: 9. The length of the CDR3 is 15 residues. CDR1 is SGHTA and CDR2 is FQGTGA in the germline V gene. CDR3 loop: CASSPNAGGFNEQFF. DNA for the CDR3: TGTGCCAGCAGCCCCAACGCGGGGGGCTTCAATGAGCAGTTCTTC.

V gene TRBV7-2 combines with J gene TRBJ1-1, with D tentatively TRBD1 (5 bases). Germline V gives CDR1 SGHTA, CDR2 FQGNSA. The CDR3 sequence is 13 residues long. Trimming shortened V by 5 bases and J by 5 bases, and 12 bases separated the two germline ends. CDR3 DNA sequence: TGTGCCAGCAGCACACAGGAGGGTACTGAAGCTTTCTTT. As protein: CASSTQEGTEAFF.

V usage is TRBV4-2 and J usage is TRBJ1-4; D is undetermined. CDR1 and CDR2 from the germline V gene are LGHNA and YNFKEQ. There are 12 residues in the CDR3. V shed 0 bases and J shed 8 bases, with 4 bases lying between them. CDR3 sequence reads: CASSQDREKLFF. The CDR3 DNA sequence: TGTGCCAGCAGCCAAGACCGGGAAAAACTGTTTTTT.

The rearrangement links TRBV12-3 or TRBV12-4 to TRBJ1-2; D is unclear. V lost 3 bases and J 4 bases, leaving 6 bases between the germline ends. The CDR3 contains 12 residues. CDR3 residues: CASSFGGYGYTF. The CDR3 bases are TGTGCCAGCAGTTTCGGCGGCTATGGCTACACCTTC.

The V call is TRBV7-2, the J call TRBJ2-7; 12 nucleotides line up with TRBD2. The germline CDR1 and CDR2 sequences are SGHTA and FQGNSA. This CDR3 comprises 14 residues. The V segment lost 2 bases and the J segment 5 bases; nucleotides outside the gene matches: 1. The CDR3 DNA reads as TGTGCCAGCAGCTTAAGACTAGCGGGAGACGAGCAGTACTTC. This sequence encodes CASSLRLAGDEQYF.